The 13 T cell receptor beta chains in this list originate from one sample, sequenced in a study of cytomegalovirus exposure and HLA in healthy donors. PCR involved 60 Vbeta and 13 Jbeta primers. The data were produced by immunoSEQ multiplex PCR, yet TCRdb's version contains in-frame clones alone and is incomplete. The sample contains 150,000 to 200,000 clones, around 75% of which appear only once. The material sequenced was PBMCs. The receptors stem from a male donor in good health and CMV-seropositive.

The chain carries TRBV9 and TRBJ2-6, with D perhaps matching TRBD2 (5 bases). Germline lookup yields CDR1 SGDLS and CDR2 YYNGEE. V was shortened by 2 bases and J by 0 bases, with 18 bases between the two germline ends. CDR3 length: 19 amino acids. The CDR3 sequence is CASSVRVMNSLSGANVLTF. The CDR3 DNA is TGTGCCAGCAGCGTGCGGGTGATGAATTCCCTCTCTGGGGCCAACGTCCTGACTTTC.

The rearrangement uses TRBV7-2 and TRBJ2-3, with 8 bases aligning to TRBD2. Trimming removed 1 base from V and 5 bases from J; junction bases left unmatched: 5. The CDR3 runs to 15 residues. Germline assignment: CDR1 SGHTA and CDR2 FQGNSA. The CDR3 sequence is CASSLVSGEVDTQYF. The CDR3 bases are TGTGCCAGCAGCTTAGTTAGCGGGGAGGTAGATACGCAGTATTTT.

This clone was detected only a few times. This chain links TRBV28 with TRBJ2-1; TRBD2 aligns across 10 bases. The V gene end was trimmed by 6 bases and the J gene end by 10 bases; junction bases not matched to a gene: 12. CDR3 size: 15 residues. Germline V CDR1 and CDR2: MDHEN, SYDVKM. In DNA form, the CDR3 reads TGTGCCAGCAGGGCGCTAGCGGGAGTGGAGTGGGAGCAGTTCTTC. Its protein is CASRALAGVEWEQFF.

This chain connects TRBV4-2 to TRBJ2-1; possible D gene TRBD2, 7 bases. V gave up 0 bases and J gave up 12 bases, with 15 bases separating them. The CDR3 is 14 residues long. Germline CDR1 reads LGHNA; CDR2 reads YNFKEQ. As DNA, the CDR3 is TGTGCCAGCAGCCAAGACCGGACTAGGGGGGGGCAGTTCTTC. Encoded protein: CASSQDRTRGGQFF.

This clone was counted only a few times. The chain joins TRBV20-1 to TRBJ2-6; D not resolved. Germline V gene lookup returns CDR1 DFQATT and CDR2 SNEGSKA (reference sequence). The CDR3 is made up of 11 amino acids. DNA of the CDR3: TGCAGCGTCCGTGGGGCCAACGTCCTGACTTTC. Protein: CSVRGANVLTF.

This clone turned up a few times. The chain is built from TRBV27 and TRBJ1-6, with 8 positions matching TRBD1. Germline V gene data show CDR1 as MNHEY and CDR2 as SMNVEV (reference sequence). The CDR3 contains 17 residues. V lost 3 bases, J lost 3 bases, and 7 bases stayed unmatched. CDR3 in DNA: TGTGCCAGCAGTTTGCAGCCGGGGACAGGCTATAATTCACCCCTCCACTTT. This codes for CASSLQPGTGYNSPLHF.

This clone appeared a single time. CDR3 in amino acids: CASSSRTGGSNSPLHF. For the CDR3, the DNA is TGTGCCAGCAGCTCTCGGACAGGGGGCTCTAATTCACCCCTCCACTTT. V gene TRBV5-4 combines with J gene TRBJ1-6, with 11 bases aligning to TRBD1. V trimming: 3 bases; J trimming: 6 bases; junction bases outside the gene matches: 5. Germline V CDR1 and CDR2: SGHNT, YYREEE (reference sequence). This CDR3 region has 16 residues.

The rearrangement uses TRBV5-6 and TRBJ1-6; perhaps TRBD1 as D (5 bases). Looked up from germline, CDR1 is SGHDT and CDR2 is YYEEEE. Trimming shortened V by 0 bases and J by 2 bases, and 12 bases separated the two germline ends. The CDR3 totals 17 residues. The CDR3 loop is CASSLEGRATYNSPLHF. Here the CDR3 DNA reads TGTGCCAGCAGCTTGGAAGGCAGGGCGACCTATAATTCACCCCTCCACTTT.

This chain uses TRBV7-9 with TRBJ1-5; TRBD1 agrees at 9 bases. V dropped 1 base and J dropped 4; count of bases not matched to a gene: 5. The germline CDR1 and CDR2 sequences are SEHNR and FQNEAQ (reference sequence). This CDR3 comprises 16 residues. The CDR3 coding sequence is TGTGCCAGCAGCTTAGGGACAGGGGCATCGAATCAGCCCCAGCATTTT. The encoded protein is CASSLGTGASNQPQHF.

The V call is TRBV5-8, the J call TRBJ2-7; D is perhaps TRBD2 (6 bases). From germline, CDR1 is SGHTS and CDR2 YDEGEE. V lost 0 bases and J lost 7, with 17 bases in between. The CDR3 consists of 15 residues. The CDR3 DNA sequence: TGTGCCAGCAGCTTGGGTCTCGGGGGAGTTAGTGAGCAGTACTTC. This gives the protein CASSLGLGGVSEQYF.

The V call is TRBV6-5, the J call TRBJ1-4, with D unclear. Germline CDR1 is MNHEY and CDR2 is SVGAGI. The V end was cut by 4 bases, the J end by 0 bases, with 12 bases between. The CDR3 contains 16 residues. DNA of the CDR3: TGTGCCAGCAGTTGGATAAGTGGAGCAACTAATGAAAAACTGTTTTTT. This sequence encodes CASSWISGATNEKLFF.

This clone was observed a single time. The chain joins TRBV6-1 to TRBJ2-2; 10 positions match TRBD1. The V gene's germline CDR1 is MNHNS and CDR2 SASEGT. V shed 7 bases and J 5 bases; nucleotides not matched to a gene: 4. The CDR3 contains 14 residues. The CDR3 coding sequence is TGTGCCAGCACCGACAGGGGGCGGACCGGGGAGCTGTTTTTT. Its protein product is CASTDRGRTGELFF.

The V call is TRBV7-3, the J call TRBJ2-1; 10 nucleotides match TRBD2. This CDR3 spans 16 amino acids. The trim removed 5 bases at V and 4 bases at J, leaving 8 bases unmatched. CDR1 and CDR2 (germline): SGHTA, FQGTGA. CDR3 bases: TGTGCCAGCAGCCCCTCGGGGACTAGCGCTTACAATGAGCAGTTCTTC. This sequence encodes CASSPSGTSAYNEQFF.